This T cell receptor (beta chain) was captured by sequencing in a study of cytomegalovirus exposure and HLA in healthy donors. Study-wide background: Later, an analysis reported that the 100 to 150 validation repertoires had used the same platform as the 500 to 800 first-cohort repertoires. Study conclusions and caveats: Subsequent analysis revealed that first-cohort TCR clusters tended to co-occur in the 90 to 150 validation repertoires. Rare sequences made up most TCRs, while some public TCRs were found in many donors.

Sequencing was performed with immunoSEQ multiplex PCR; in TCRdb, only in-frame clones are kept and a portion is missing. The data show around 150,000 clones, about 90% seen once. About this clone: Its antigen is not identified.

The V gene's germline CDR1 is SGHTA and CDR2 FQGTGA. The CDR3 sequence is 13 residues long. Between the trimmed V and J ends, which lost 1 base and 6 bases, there was a span of 8 bases. It was the roughly 110-subject validation cohort, separate from the roughly 700-subject first cohort, to which the donors belonged. This clonotype originated in a woman aged 30 to 39 in good health and CMV-seronegative. V and J are TRBV7-3 and TRBJ2-3; D remains unclear. The specimen was PBMCs. CDR3 bases: TGTGCCAGCAGCTTAAATATGCGGGATACGCAGTATTTT. It is translated as CASSLNMRDTQYF.